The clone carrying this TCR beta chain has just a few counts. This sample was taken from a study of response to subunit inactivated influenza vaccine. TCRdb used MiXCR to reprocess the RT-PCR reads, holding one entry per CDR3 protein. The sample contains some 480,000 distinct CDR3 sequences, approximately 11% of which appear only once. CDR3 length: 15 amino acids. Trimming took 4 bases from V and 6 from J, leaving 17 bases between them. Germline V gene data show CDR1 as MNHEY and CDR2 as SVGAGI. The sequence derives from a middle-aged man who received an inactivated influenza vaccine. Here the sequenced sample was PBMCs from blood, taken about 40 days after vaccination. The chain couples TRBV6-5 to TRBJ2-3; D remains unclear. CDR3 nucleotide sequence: TGTGCCAGCAGTTCGGCCAAGAGGCGCGAGGATACGCAGTATTTT. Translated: CASSSAKRREDTQYF.